Below are 23 T cell receptor beta chains sequenced from a single sample in a study of T cell repertoires in cytomegalovirus infection. Each CDR3 protein gets one entry after TCRdb re-called the reads with MiXCR. The data hold about 530,000 distinct CDR3 sequences, with around 27% observed a single time. What was sequenced was PBMCs. These receptors all stem from a human donor in good health (CMV status not recorded). Some clones in this sample may be carry-over from other donors' samples.

This clonotype was picked up many times. V gene TRBV6-5 combines with J gene TRBJ1-5, with TRBD1 as a possible D gene (5 bases). Trimming stripped 2 bases from V and 7 bases from J, with 12 bases between. The germline V gene encodes CDR1 MNHEY and CDR2 SVGAGI. The CDR3 spans 14 residues. The CDR3 reads CASSYGQGGQPQHF. CDR3 DNA: TGTGCCAGCAGTTACGGTCAGGGCGGGCAGCCCCAGCATTTT.

Many counts were recorded for this clonotype. The chain carries TRBV7-2 and TRBJ1-4; D is unresolved. The CDR3 spans 15 residues. With 4 bases removed from V and 0 bases from J, the gap between germline ends came to 9 bases. Germline loops: CDR1 SGHTA, CDR2 FQGNSA. This CDR3 reads CASSSRVATNEKLFF. The CDR3 region has the DNA TGTGCCAGCAGCTCTCGGGTTGCAACTAATGAAAAACTGTTTTTT.

DNA of the CDR3: TGCGCCAGCAGCCCGCGGACGGATGGAGAGCAGTACGTC. Its translation is CASSPRTDGEQYV. V is TRBV10-1 and J is TRBJ2-7; no definite D call. The CDR3 loop spans 13 amino acids. Germline loops: CDR1 WNHNN, CDR2 SYGVQD (reference sequence). Trimming took off 6 bases at V and 7 bases at J, with 16 bases between the two ends.

In this sample, this clonotype turned up a few times. The rearrangement joins TRBV6-5 to TRBJ1-2; D not certain. The CDR3 loop spans 13 amino acids. Germline assignment: CDR1 MNHEY and CDR2 SVGAGI. Trimming pared 4 bases from V and 3 bases from J, leaving 9 bases between. DNA for the CDR3: TGTGCCAGCAGTTCCCACGGGGACTATGGCTACACCTTC. The encoded protein is CASSSHGDYGYTF.

This chain uses TRBV10-1 with TRBJ2-7; 9 bases fit TRBD2. Germline V gene lookup returns CDR1 WNHNN and CDR2 SYGVQD (reference sequence). Germline trimming cut 9 bases from V and 4 bases from J; bases unmatched to any gene: 4. This CDR3 has 12 amino acids. This CDR3 is CASRLAVYEQYV. CDR3 in DNA: TGCGCCAGTAGACTAGCGGTATACGAGCAGTACGTC.

This clonotype was observed a few times. The chain joins TRBV28 to TRBJ1-5; D may be TRBD1 (5 bases). The V end lost 8 bases, the J end lost 4 bases, and 12 bases lay between the germline ends. In germline, CDR1 is MDHEN, CDR2 SYDVKM. The CDR3 is made up of 13 amino acids. In DNA, the CDR3 is TGTGCCAGCGGCCCGACAGTTAATCAGCCCCAGCATTTT. Translating gives CASGPTVNQPQHF.

CDR3 residues: CASSTAGQTINYGYTF. Written as DNA, the CDR3 is TGTGCCAGCAGTACCGCAGGGCAGACGATAAACTATGGCTACACCTTC. V gene TRBV28 combines with J gene TRBJ1-2; D may be TRBD1 (5 bases). In germline, CDR1 is MDHEN, CDR2 SYDVKM. The CDR3 sequence is 16 residues long. Trimming removed 5 bases at V and 2 bases at J, with 18 bases between.

The genes are TRBV12-3 or TRBV12-4 and TRBJ2-1; D remains ambiguous. The CDR3 runs to 11 residues. The ends were cut back, 4 bases at V and 6 bases at J, with 4 bases in the middle. The CDR3 loop is CASSWRNEQFF. CDR3 bases: TGTGCCAGCAGTTGGCGCAATGAGCAGTTCTTC.

The chain uses TRBV18 and TRBJ1-3; D is uncertain. Trimming left V 2 bases short and J 2 bases short, with 10 bases between. The germline gives CDR1 KGHSH, CDR2 LQKENI. The CDR3 has 15 residues. The CDR3 here is CASSPYSGPGNTIYF. The CDR3, as DNA: TGTGCCAGCTCACCATATAGCGGGCCTGGAAACACCATATATTTT.

CDR3 loop: CASSPLAAAGSSYEQYF. The DNA for the CDR3 is TGTGCCAGCAGCCCTCTCGCAGCGGCCGGGAGCTCCTACGAGCAGTACTTC. The genes are TRBV14 and TRBJ2-7; tentative D call: TRBD2 (6 bases). Trimming shortened V by 4 bases and J by 0 bases, and 19 bases separated the two germline ends. Germline-derived CDR1 and CDR2 are SGHDN and FVKESK. The CDR3 consists of 17 residues.

The CDR3 sequence is CASSESGGKFF. CDR3 sequence (DNA): TGTGCCAGCAGTGAATCGGGGGGGAAGTTCTTC. V gene TRBV2 combines with J gene TRBJ2-1, with TRBD2 identical over 8 bases. The germline V gene encodes CDR1 SNHLY and CDR2 FYNNEI. The CDR3 is 11 residues long. V gave up 2 bases and J gave up 14 bases; unmatched junction bases: 2.

V usage is TRBV20-1 and J usage is TRBJ2-5; D is perhaps TRBD1 (6 bases). Germline V CDR1 and CDR2: DFQATT, SNEGSKA (reference sequence). Between the trimmed V and J ends, which lost 4 bases and 7 bases, there was a span of 13 bases. The CDR3 is 12 residues long. Here the CDR3 reads CSAMAPRGTQYF. The CDR3 DNA reads TGCAGTGCTATGGCGCCCAGGGGGACCCAGTACTTC.

The sample holds many counts of this clonotype. The chain couples TRBV7-4 to TRBJ1-5, with TRBD1 matching over 8 bases. The germline gives CDR1 SGHVT, CDR2 SQSDAQ. The CDR3 totals 16 residues. The trim removed 2 bases at V and 0 bases at J, leaving 3 bases unmatched. The CDR3 DNA reads as TGTGCCAGCAGCTTAAGGACAGGGAATAGCAATCAGCCCCAGCATTTT. Protein: CASSLRTGNSNQPQHF.

This clonotype was counted at least ten times. The V call is TRBV7-8, the J call TRBJ2-2; possible D gene TRBD2, 5 bases. The CDR3 covers 18 residues. Germline CDR1 reads SGHVS; CDR2 reads FQNEAQ. V gave up 2 bases and J gave up 1 base, with 17 bases separating them. CDR3 nucleotide sequence: TGTGCCAGCAGCTTACCCCCCCGTGGGCGGGTGAACACCGGGGAGCTGTTTTTT. As protein: CASSLPPRGRVNTGELFF.

This clonotype was seen ten or more times. The CDR3 region is CASSLDPRTAYNEQFF. The CDR3 nucleotides read TGTGCCAGCAGCTTAGACCCAAGGACAGCCTACAATGAGCAGTTCTTC. The chain links TRBV7-2 to TRBJ2-1; perhaps TRBD1 as D (6 bases). The CDR3 totals 16 residues. Deletions cut 1 base from V and 2 bases from J, with 12 bases between. Per the germline V gene, CDR1 is SGHTA and CDR2 is FQGNSA.

This clonotype has just a few counts. The chain employs TRBV28 and TRBJ2-7, with 8 bases lining up with TRBD2. The CDR3 is 13 amino acids. Germline CDR1 reads MDHEN; CDR2 reads SYDVKM. Trimming removed 7 bases from V and 6 bases from J; junction bases left unmatched: 8. The DNA for the CDR3 is TGTGCCAGCACCACTGGACTAGCAGGCGAGCAGTACTTC. Protein: CASTTGLAGEQYF.

The V and J genes are TRBV7-8 and TRBJ2-5; TRBD2 matches 8 bases. There are 13 residues in the CDR3. CDR1 and CDR2 from the germline V gene are SGHVS and FQNEAQ. Unmatched junction bases numbered 2, after V lost 3 bases and J lost 5 bases. The CDR3 here is CASSFSGAETQYF. CDR3 coding DNA: TGTGCCAGCAGCTTTAGCGGGGCCGAGACCCAGTACTTC.

The gene calls are TRBV4-1 and TRBJ1-6; D unresolved. Germline CDR1 and CDR2: MGHRA and YSYEKL. The length of the CDR3 is 16 residues. V lost 0 bases to trimming and J lost 10 bases, with 16 bases between them. This CDR3 is CASSQEATALLSPLHF. The CDR3 DNA sequence: TGCGCCAGCAGCCAAGAGGCTACAGCTCTGTTATCACCCCTCCACTTT.

The rearrangement uses TRBV20-1 and TRBJ1-2; 10 nucleotides agree with TRBD1. The junction had 9 bases not matched to a gene; V was cut back by 6 bases and J by 8 bases. The length of the CDR3 is 13 residues. The germline V gene has CDR1 DFQATT and CDR2 SNEGSKA (reference sequence). The CDR3 loop is CSATRTGGKGYTF. CDR3 DNA: TGCAGTGCAACACGGACAGGGGGAAAAGGCTACACCTTC.

This rearrangement joins TRBV7-9 to TRBJ2-7, with D possibly TRBD2 on 6 matching bases. Deletions cut 2 bases from V and 1 base from J, with 15 bases between. The CDR3 is made up of 16 amino acids. CDR1 is SEHNR, CDR2 FQNEAQ, per germline (reference sequence). The CDR3 nucleotides are TGTGCCAGCAGCTTACTCAGCGGGCGCGGTTCCTACGAGCAGTACTTC. Amino acids: CASSLLSGRGSYEQYF.

The chain combines TRBV19 with TRBJ2-5; tentative D call: TRBD2 (5 bases). CDR1 is LNHDA, CDR2 SQIVND, per germline (reference sequence). V was clipped by 7 bases and J by 4 bases, with 16 bases between them. The CDR3 loop spans 14 amino acids. The chain's CDR3 is CASTSGAAAETQYF. CDR3 coding DNA: TGTGCCAGTACCTCAGGAGCAGCGGCAGAGACCCAGTACTTC.

The chain employs TRBV6-5 and TRBJ2-7; 8 nucleotides match TRBD2. The CDR3 totals 15 residues. The V and J ends lost 7 bases and 0 bases, in that order; junction bases with no gene match: 8. Germline CDR1 reads MNHEY; CDR2 reads SVGAGI. This CDR3 reads CASTPGTSFSYEQYF. The CDR3 DNA reads as TGTGCCAGCACCCCCGGGACTAGTTTCTCCTACGAGCAGTACTTC.

This clonotype was picked up a small number of times. This chain connects TRBV12-3 or TRBV12-4 to TRBJ1-4; 7 bases match TRBD1. The CDR3 spans 14 residues. J gave up 7 bases and V 6 bases, and 8 bases lay outside the gene matches. The CDR3 nucleotides read TGTGCCAGCAGGGAGGGGGCGGCGGGTGAAAAACTGTTTTTT. Protein sequence: CASREGAAGEKLFF.